These T cell receptor beta chains were read from a single sample in a study of blood T cell repertoires in COVID-19. Using immunoSEQ multiplex PCR, the repertoire was profiled, and TCRdb retains in-frame clones only, with some absent. Of roughly 140,000 clones listed, about 91% are singletons. The sample consisted of peripheral blood. These receptors were obtained from a human donor in a cohort sampled during active COVID-19. Both conserved end residues are part of each CDR3. The D gene is left open where the match is weak. The listing skips clone size in some rows; elsewhere it reads once, few, many or a size class.

TRBD1	-	TRBV6-5	TRBJ1-2	CASSYGTGGYGYTF	TGTGCCAGCAGTTACGGAACAGGGGGCTATGGCTACACCTTC
TRBD2	once	TRBV25-1	TRBJ2-1	CASSGPGLAGRNEQFF	TGTGCCAGCAGTGGCCCGGGACTAGCGGGCCGAAATGAGCAGTTCTTC
-	-	TRBV6-5	TRBJ1-3	CASSQGPSGNTIYF	TGTGCCAGCAGCCAGGGCCCCTCTGGAAACACCATATATTTT
-	-	TRBV6-5	TRBJ2-5	CASSSTGNPRETQYF	TGTGCCAGCAGTTCAACCGGGAACCCGAGGGAGACCCAGTACTTC
TRBD2	-	TRBV5-1	TRBJ2-1	CASSLETGTINEQFF	TGCGCCAGCAGCTTGGAAACCGGGACTATCAATGAGCAGTTCTTC
TRBD1	-	TRBV7-2	TRBJ1-2	CASSPARQGIYGYTF	TGTGCCAGCAGCCCAGCTAGACAGGGGATCTATGGCTACACCTTC
TRBD1	-	TRBV10-3	TRBJ2-7	CAISDLRDRGSYEQYF	TGTGCCATCAGTGATCTCCGGGACAGGGGCTCCTACGAGCAGTACTTC
-	-	TRBV6-1	TRBJ2-2	CASSEVGGWDTGELFF	TGTGCCAGCAGTGAAGTAGGAGGGTGGGACACCGGGGAGCTGTTTTTT
-	-	TRBV6-5	TRBJ2-4	CASSYSIQSIQYF	TGTGCCAGCAGTTACTCGATACAGAGCATTCAGTACTTC
TRBD1	-	TRBV2	TRBJ1-5	CAGGQGSNQPQHF	TGTGCCGGAGGACAGGGTAGCAATCAGCCCCAGCATTTT
-	-	TRBV30	TRBJ1-1	CAWSATVRRTEAFF	TGTGCCTGGAGTGCCACAGTAAGACGAACTGAAGCTTTCTTT
-	-	TRBV3-1/TRBV3-2	TRBJ1-3	CASSHVTLPGAFKGNTIYF	TGTGCCAGCAGCCACGTTACATTGCCGGGAGCCTTTAAGGGGAACACCATATATTTT
TRBD1	-	TRBV7-8	TRBJ2-7	CASSSSSDRGMPYEQYF	TGTGCCAGCAGCTCATCAAGCGACAGGGGAATGCCCTACGAGCAGTACTTC
TRBD2	-	TRBV2	TRBJ2-2	CASSPSGGLNTGELFF	TGTGCCAGCAGTCCTAGCGGGGGGCTTAACACCGGGGAGCTGTTTTTT
TRBD1	once	TRBV29-1	TRBJ1-1	CSVELPGQGMNTEAFF	TGCAGCGTTGAACTTCCGGGACAGGGGATGAACACTGAAGCTTTCTTT
-	-	TRBV21-1	TRBJ1-6	CATLPPLRGNSPLHF	TGTGCCACTCTACCCCCGCTTCGGGGTAATTCACCCCTCCACTTT
-	-	TRBV30	TRBJ1-6	CAWAYRDNSPLHF	TGTGCCTGGGCTTACAGGGATAATTCACCCCTCCACTTT
-	-	TRBV4-1	TRBJ2-7	CASSQHLGYEQYF	TGCGCCAGCAGCCAACACCTCGGGTACGAGCAGTACTTC
TRBD1	-	TRBV25-1	TRBJ1-3	CASSESSGGSSSGNTIYF	TGTGCCAGCAGTGAATCCTCAGGGGGATCAAGCTCTGGAAACACCATATATTTT
-	-	TRBV13	TRBJ1-4	CASSLTSGGNEKLFF	TGTGCCAGCAGCTTGACAAGCGGGGGTAATGAAAAACTGTTTTTT
TRBD2	-	TRBV15	TRBJ2-3	CATSRELADRTDTQYF	TGTGCCACCAGCAGAGAACTAGCGGATCGCACAGATACGCAGTATTTT
-	few	TRBV4-3	TRBJ1-2	CASSQVRGRSNYGYTF	TGCGCCAGCAGCCAAGTGCGGGGGCGATCTAACTATGGCTACACCTTC
TRBD2	-	TRBV10-3	TRBJ2-3	CAINQRDNTDTQYF	TGTGCCATCAACCAGCGGGATAACACAGATACGCAGTATTTT
TRBD1	-	TRBV5-1	TRBJ1-2	CASSLGQGIGFDGYTF	TGCGCCAGCAGCTTGGGACAGGGGATTGGGTTCGATGGCTACACCTTC
TRBD1	-	TRBV4-2	TRBJ2-3	CASSQVRDRGRADTQYF	TGTGCCAGCAGCCAAGTTCGAGACAGGGGGCGTGCAGATACGCAGTATTTT
TRBD1	few	TRBV5-1	TRBJ1-2	CASSLAGTDYGYTF	TGCGCCAGCAGCTTGGCCGGGACAGACTATGGCTACACCTTC
TRBD2	-	TRBV27	TRBJ2-3	CASSLVAGGGSTDTQYF	TGTGCCAGCAGTTTAGTAGCGGGGGGGGGAAGCACAGATACGCAGTATTTT
-	-	TRBV9	TRBJ2-1	CASSLEGATYNEQFF	TGTGCCAGCAGCTTGGAAGGGGCGACCTACAATGAGCAGTTCTTC
-	-	TRBV14	TRBJ2-1	CASNPGGQYNEQFF	TGTGCCAGCAACCCGGGGGGACAATACAATGAGCAGTTCTTC
-	-	TRBV6-6	TRBJ1-1	CASSPRGPEAFF	TGTGCCAGCAGTCCCAGGGGCCCTGAAGCTTTCTTT
TRBD2	-	TRBV27	TRBJ2-5	CASSLGTSGQETQYF	TGTGCCAGCAGTCTAGGGACTAGCGGGCAAGAGACCCAGTACTTC
-	-	TRBV28	TRBJ1-3	CASSFLRARGNTIYF	TGTGCCAGCAGTTTCCTCAGGGCGCGGGGAAACACCATATATTTT
TRBD2	-	TRBV9	TRBJ2-7	CASSPGGLAYEQYF	TGTGCCAGCAGCCCGGGGGGTCTAGCCTACGAGCAGTACTTC
-	-	TRBV18	TRBJ2-1	CASSPRTWRSYNEQFF	TGTGCCAGCTCACCCCGGACATGGCGGTCCTACAATGAGCAGTTCTTC
-	-	TRBV5-1	TRBJ2-6	CASSLFITEVSGANVLTF	TGCGCCAGCAGCTTGTTTATTACAGAAGTCTCTGGGGCCAACGTCCTGACTTTC
-	-	TRBV5-1	TRBJ1-3	CASSLAVGHAGNTIYF	TGCGCCAGCAGCTTGGCGGTGGGGCACGCTGGAAACACCATATATTTT
TRBD1	-	TRBV4-1	TRBJ1-5	CASSLRDRVNQPQHF	TGCGCCAGCAGCCTCCGGGACAGGGTTAATCAGCCCCAGCATTTT
-	-	TRBV6-5	TRBJ1-6	CASSETGGFVSPLHF	TGTGCCAGCAGCGAGACGGGGGGATTTGTTTCACCCCTCCACTTT
-	-	TRBV19	TRBJ1-2	CASSIGLDWPSSYGYTF	TGTGCCAGTAGTATAGGCCTCGATTGGCCCAGTTCCTATGGCTACACCTTC
-	-	TRBV6-2/TRBV6-3	TRBJ1-1	CASSYSTQRFFMNTEAFF	TGTGCCAGCAGTTACTCGACCCAGCGATTCTTCATGAACACTGAAGCTTTCTTT
-	-	TRBV24-1	TRBJ2-2	CATSDPSGGELFF	TGTGCCACCAGTGATCCCTCCGGCGGGGAGCTGTTTTTT
-	-	TRBV19	TRBJ2-7	CASRPGHRTYEQYF	TGTGCCAGTAGGCCGGGACATCGAACCTACGAGCAGTACTTC
TRBD1	-	TRBV9	TRBJ1-1	CASSKQGLNTEAFF	TGTGCCAGCAGCAAACAGGGGTTGAACACTGAAGCTTTCTTT
-	-	TRBV25-1	TRBJ1-4	CASETGGHEKLFF	TGTGCCAGCGAAACGGGGGGCCATGAAAAACTGTTTTTT
TRBD1	-	TRBV7-9	TRBJ1-1	CASSPQTGSTEAFF	TGTGCCAGCAGCCCTCAGACAGGGTCCACTGAAGCTTTCTTT
-	-	TRBV9	TRBJ2-1	CATGSPNEQFF	TGTGCCACCGGGTCCCCCAATGAGCAGTTCTTC
-	-	TRBV15	TRBJ1-5	CATSRVGGVEPQHF	TGTGCCACCAGCAGAGTCGGAGGGGTAGAGCCCCAGCATTTT
TRBD1	-	TRBV6-5	TRBJ2-3	CASSSGTGTDTQYF	TGTGCCAGCAGCTCCGGGACAGGCACAGATACGCAGTATTTT
-	once	TRBV11-2	TRBJ2-7	CASSRTISYEQYF	TGTGCCAGCAGTAGGACTATCTCCTACGAGCAGTACTTC
-	-	TRBV29-1	TRBJ2-5	CSVFDWPQETQYF	TGCAGCGTTTTTGACTGGCCCCAAGAGACCCAGTACTTC
-	-	TRBV29-1	TRBJ1-1	CSVYRENTEAFF	TGCAGCGTTTACAGGGAGAACACTGAAGCTTTCTTT
-	-	TRBV30	TRBJ2-7	CAWGRVTNEQYF	TGTGCCTGGGGACGGGTTACGAACGAGCAGTACTTC
-	-	TRBV11-2	TRBJ1-6	CASSFPYNSPLHF	TGTGCCAGCAGCTTCCCGTATAATTCACCCCTCCACTTT
-	-	TRBV4-2	TRBJ1-5	CASSLGDSNQPQHF	TGTGCCAGCAGCCTAGGGGATAGCAATCAGCCCCAGCATTTT
TRBD2	-	TRBV7-7	TRBJ2-1	CASSPQAGSINEQFF	TGTGCCAGCAGCCCCCAAGCGGGGTCTATCAATGAGCAGTTCTTC
TRBD1	-	TRBV3-1/TRBV3-2	TRBJ2-7	CASSPRQGSYEQYF	TGTGCCAGCAGCCCCCGACAGGGTTCTTACGAGCAGTACTTC
TRBD2	once	TRBV2	TRBJ2-1	CASSPGLRTYNEQFF	TGTGCCAGCAGTCCGGGACTAAGAACCTACAATGAGCAGTTCTTC